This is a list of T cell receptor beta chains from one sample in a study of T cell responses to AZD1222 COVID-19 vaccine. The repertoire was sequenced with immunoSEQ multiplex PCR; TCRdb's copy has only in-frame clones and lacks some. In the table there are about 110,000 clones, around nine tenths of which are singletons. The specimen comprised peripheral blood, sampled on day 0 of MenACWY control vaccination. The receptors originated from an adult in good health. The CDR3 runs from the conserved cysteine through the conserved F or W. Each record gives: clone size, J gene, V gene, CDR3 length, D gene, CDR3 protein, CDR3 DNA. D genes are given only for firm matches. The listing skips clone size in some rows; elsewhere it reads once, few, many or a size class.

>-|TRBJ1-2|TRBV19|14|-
CASSIAGANYGYTF
TGTGCCAGTAGTATAGCAGGAGCCAACTATGGCTACACCTTC
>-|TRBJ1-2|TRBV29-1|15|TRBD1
CSVERPPGGGYGYTF
TGCAGCGTTGAAAGGCCCCCAGGGGGCGGCTATGGCTACACCTTC
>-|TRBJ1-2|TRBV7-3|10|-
CASSLHGYTF
TGTGCCAGCAGCTTGCATGGCTACACCTTC
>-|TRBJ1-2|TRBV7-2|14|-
CASSLDSGDYGYTF
TGTGCCAGCAGCTTAGACTCAGGCGATTATGGCTACACCTTC
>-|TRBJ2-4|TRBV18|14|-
CASSLTMGENIQYF
TGTGCCAGCTCACTCACCATGGGCGAAAACATTCAGTACTTC
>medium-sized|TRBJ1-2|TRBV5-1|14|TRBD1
CASSPGTAPYGYTF
TGCGCCAGCAGCCCTGGGACAGCTCCCTATGGCTACACCTTC
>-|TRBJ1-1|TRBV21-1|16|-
CASSKARMTGEDEAFF
TGTGCCAGCAGCAAAGCCCGTATGACAGGAGAAGATGAAGCTTTCTTT
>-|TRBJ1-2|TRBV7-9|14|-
CASSLGGLNYGYTF
TGTGCCAGCAGCTTAGGTGGTCTGAACTATGGCTACACCTTC
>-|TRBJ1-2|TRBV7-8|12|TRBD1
CASSLQGDGYTF
TGTGCCAGCAGTCTGCAGGGGGATGGCTACACCTTC
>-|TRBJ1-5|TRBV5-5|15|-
CASNLEVISNQPQHF
TGTGCCAGCAATCTGGAGGTGATCAGCAATCAGCCCCAGCATTTT
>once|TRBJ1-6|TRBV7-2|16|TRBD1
CASSPKTGMGYSPLHF
TGTGCCAGCAGTCCTAAGACAGGGATGGGATATTCACCCCTCCACTTT
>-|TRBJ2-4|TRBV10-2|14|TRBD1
CASSEGTGVVIQYF
TGCGCCAGCAGTGAGGGGACAGGGGTGGTCATTCAGTACTTC
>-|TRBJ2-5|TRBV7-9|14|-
CASSSQGSRETQYF
TGTGCCAGCAGTTCACAGGGTAGCCGAGAGACCCAGTACTTC
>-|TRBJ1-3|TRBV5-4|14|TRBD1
CASSPQGDRNTIYF
TGTGCCAGCAGCCCACAGGGGGACAGAAACACCATATATTTT
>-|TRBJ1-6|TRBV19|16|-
CASSSLSAGYNSPLHF
TGTGCCAGTAGTTCTCTATCAGCTGGCTATAATTCACCCCTCCACTTT
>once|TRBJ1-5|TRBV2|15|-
CASSLESAEDQPQHF
TGTGCCAGCAGTCTAGAGTCCGCGGAAGATCAGCCCCAGCATTTT
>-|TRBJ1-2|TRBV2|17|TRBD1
CASSESGQGALINGYTF
TGTGCCAGCAGTGAGTCTGGGCAGGGGGCGCTGATAAATGGCTACACCTTC
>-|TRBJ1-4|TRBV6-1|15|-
CASSEPGRRGEKLFF
TGTGCCAGCAGTGAACCCGGGAGAAGGGGAGAAAAACTGTTTTTT
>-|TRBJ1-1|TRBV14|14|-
CASSYAGMNTEAFF
TGTGCCAGCAGTTACGCAGGAATGAACACTGAAGCTTTCTTT
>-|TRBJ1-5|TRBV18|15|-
CASSPPGEGTGPQHF
TGTGCCAGCTCACCACCGGGAGAGGGTACAGGGCCCCAGCATTTT
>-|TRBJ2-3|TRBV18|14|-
CASSPPMGTDTQYF
TGTGCCAGCTCACCCCCGATGGGCACAGATACGCAGTATTTT
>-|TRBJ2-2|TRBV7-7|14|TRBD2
CASSLAGKTGELFF
TGTGCTAGCAGCTTAGCGGGGAAAACCGGGGAGCTGTTTTTT
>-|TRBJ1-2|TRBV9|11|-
CAGYGNYGYTF
TGTGCCGGATACGGTAACTATGGCTACACCTTC
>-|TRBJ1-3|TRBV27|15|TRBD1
CASSPGQGVGNTIYF
TGTGCCAGCAGTCCGGGACAGGGTGTCGGAAACACCATATATTTT
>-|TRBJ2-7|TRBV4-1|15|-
CASSQGGGRTYEQYF
TGCGCCAGCAGCCAAGGGGGGGGGCGAACCTACGAGCAGTACTTC
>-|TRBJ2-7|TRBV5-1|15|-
CASSLDGGAGDEQYF
TGCGCCAGCAGCTTGGATGGGGGGGCCGGGGACGAGCAGTACTTC
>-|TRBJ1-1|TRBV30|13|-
CAWTRGMDTEAFF
TGTGCCTGGACGAGGGGGATGGACACTGAAGCTTTCTTT
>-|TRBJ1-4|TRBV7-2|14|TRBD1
CASSRDRGREKLFF
TGTGCCAGCAGCCGGGACAGGGGCCGGGAAAAACTGTTTTTT
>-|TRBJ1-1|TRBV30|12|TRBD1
CAWTTGTEEAFF
TGTGCCTGGACTACCGGGACAGAGGAAGCTTTCTTT
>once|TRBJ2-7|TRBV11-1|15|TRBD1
CASSLTTGTGVEQYF
TGTGCCAGCAGCTTAACGACCGGGACAGGGGTTGAGCAGTACTTC
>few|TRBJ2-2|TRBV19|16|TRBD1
CASSPRDSQNTGELFF
TGTGCCAGTAGTCCCCGGGACAGTCAGAACACCGGGGAGCTGTTTTTT
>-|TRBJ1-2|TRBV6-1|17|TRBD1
CASSGWDREDRGYGYTF
TGTGCCAGCAGTGGTTGGGACAGGGAGGATAGAGGCTATGGCTACACCTTC
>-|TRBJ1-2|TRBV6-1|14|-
CASSEDRSNYGYTF
TGTGCCAGCAGTGAGGACCGATCTAACTATGGCTACACCTTC
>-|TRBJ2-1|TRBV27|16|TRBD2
CASSLSGTSAYNEQFF
TGTGCCAGCAGTTTATCCGGGACTAGCGCATACAATGAGCAGTTCTTC
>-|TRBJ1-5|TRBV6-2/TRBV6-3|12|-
CASSSGRRPQHF
TGTGCCAGCAGTTCCGGACGGCGGCCCCAGCATTTT
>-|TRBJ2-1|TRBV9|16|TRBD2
CASSAYLAGAYNEQFF
TGTGCCAGCAGCGCATATCTAGCGGGAGCGTACAATGAGCAGTTCTTC
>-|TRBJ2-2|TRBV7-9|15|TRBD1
CASSFGQGETGELFF
TGTGCCAGCAGCTTCGGGCAGGGGGAGACCGGGGAGCTGTTTTTT
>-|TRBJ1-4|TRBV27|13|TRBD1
CASTTGVREKLFF
TGTGCCAGCACTACAGGGGTTCGGGAAAAACTGTTTTTT
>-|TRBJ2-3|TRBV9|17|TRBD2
CASSVEGGALSTDTQYF
TGTGCCAGCAGCGTAGAGGGAGGGGCCCTGTCCACAGATACGCAGTATTTT
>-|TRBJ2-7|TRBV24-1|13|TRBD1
CATTPGGNYEQYF
TGTGCCACCACCCCAGGGGGAAACTACGAGCAGTACTTC
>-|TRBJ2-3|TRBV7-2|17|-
CASSSPTRGESTDTQYF
TGTGCCAGCAGCTCCCCCACCCGCGGGGAAAGCACAGATACGCAGTATTTT
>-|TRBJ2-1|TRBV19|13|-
CASSISSVNEQFF
TGTGCCAGTAGTATATCATCAGTTAATGAGCAGTTCTTC
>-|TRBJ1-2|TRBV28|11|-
CASSQTYGYTF
TGTGCCAGCAGTCAAACGTATGGCTACACCTTC
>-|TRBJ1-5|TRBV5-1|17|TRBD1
CASSLGPTGGSNQPQHF
TGCGCCAGCAGCTTGGGCCCCACAGGGGGCTCTAATCAGCCCCAGCATTTT
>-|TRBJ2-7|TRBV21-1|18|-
CASIAGTASSGGSYEQYF
TGTGCCAGCATCGCCGGGACAGCTTCTAGCGGGGGCTCCTACGAGCAGTACTTC
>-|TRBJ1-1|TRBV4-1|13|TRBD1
CASSQIGTGEAFF
TGCGCCAGCAGCCAAATAGGGACAGGTGAAGCTTTCTTT
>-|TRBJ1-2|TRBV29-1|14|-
CSVDWTSLNYGYTF
TGCAGCGTTGACTGGACATCTCTCAACTATGGCTACACCTTC
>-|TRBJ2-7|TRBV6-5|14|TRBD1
CASNGQGYSYEQYF
TGTGCCAGCAACGGACAGGGCTACTCCTACGAGCAGTACTTC